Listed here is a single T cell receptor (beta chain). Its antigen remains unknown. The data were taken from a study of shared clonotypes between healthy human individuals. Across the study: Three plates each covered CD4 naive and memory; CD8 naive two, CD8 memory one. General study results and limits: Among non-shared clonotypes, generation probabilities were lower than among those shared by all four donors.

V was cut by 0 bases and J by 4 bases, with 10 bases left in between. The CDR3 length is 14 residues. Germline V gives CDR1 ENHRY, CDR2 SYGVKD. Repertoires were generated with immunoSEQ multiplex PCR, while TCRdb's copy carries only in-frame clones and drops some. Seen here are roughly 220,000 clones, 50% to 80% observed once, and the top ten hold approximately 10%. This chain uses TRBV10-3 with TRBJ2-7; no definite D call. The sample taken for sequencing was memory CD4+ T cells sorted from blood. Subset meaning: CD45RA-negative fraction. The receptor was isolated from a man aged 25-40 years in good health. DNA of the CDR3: TGTGCCATCAGTGAGTCGTTTGCGAAATACGAGCAGTACTTC. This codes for CAISESFAKYEQYF.